This T cell receptor beta chain was obtained from a study of T cells after yellow fever vaccination. Study findings and constraints: From the bulk population, abundant clonotypes could contaminate and appear within FACS-sorted repertoires.

About this clonotype itself: Its target is unknown.

TCRdb independently ran MiXCR on the 5' RACE reads; one entry per CDR3 protein. Among a few hundred thousand distinct CDR3 sequences listed, under 9% were seen once. CDR3 length: 14 residues. Trimming took off 5 bases at V and 6 bases at J, with 17 bases between the two ends. Germline CDR1 and CDR2: SEHNR and FQNEAQ (reference sequence). The input for sequencing was CD4+ T cells sorted from PBMCs, taken 5 days after the yellow fever booster vaccination. The sequence was obtained from a man between 18 and 29 years old who received the YFV17D yellow fever vaccine. The V gene is TRBV7-9, the J gene TRBJ2-7; possible D gene TRBD1, 5 bases. The CDR3 DNA follows: TGTGCCAGCAGCGTTTCCCCAGGGATCTTCGAGCAGTACTTC. This encodes CASSVSPGIFEQYF.